The 31 T cell receptor beta chains below all came from one sample that was sequenced in a study of a mutant IDH1 vaccine in newly diagnosed glioma. No antigens are known for them. Time point denoted: week 11, during vaccination. Each vaccine dose was 300 ug of mutant IDH1 20-mer peptide, with topical imiquimod. Sequencing was performed with immunoSEQ multiplex PCR; in TCRdb, only in-frame clones are kept and a portion is missing. Of 55,000 to 65,000 clones listed, approximately 80% are singletons. Sequencing used PBMCs, obtained from a glioma patient whose treatment included an IDH1 peptide vaccine. The receptors come from a man aged 30 to 39 with glioma.

The V and J genes are TRBV7-2 and TRBJ2-7; 8 bases agree with TRBD1. The CDR3 runs to 14 residues. Germline V lookup: CDR1 SGHTA, CDR2 FQGNSA. The V segment lost 3 bases and the J segment 0 bases; nucleotides outside the gene matches: 1. The CDR3 is CASSLGTGSYEQYF. CDR3 DNA: TGTGCCAGCAGCTTGGGGACAGGCTCCTACGAGCAGTACTTC.

This rearrangement joins TRBV5-1 to TRBJ2-7; D is undetermined. The CDR3 spans 14 residues. Germline V lookup: CDR1 SGHRS, CDR2 YFSETQ. Trimming cost V 4 bases and J 1 base, with 12 bases left between them. CDR3 sequence: CASSVDGDSYEQYF. The CDR3 DNA is TGCGCCAGCAGCGTGGACGGAGATTCCTACGAGCAGTACTTC.

This chain joins TRBV11-2 and TRBJ2-1; unclear D gene. This CDR3 region has 16 residues. Trimming took off 6 bases at V and 8 bases at J, with 23 bases between the two ends. Germline CDR1 SGHAT, CDR2 FQNNGV. The CDR3: CASRFGYSPRFDEQFF. In DNA form, the CDR3 reads TGTGCCAGCAGATTCGGGTACTCCCCTCGGTTCGATGAGCAGTTCTTC. Based on the CDR3 plus reference TRBV11-2 and TRBJ2-1, the full variable domain is EAGVAQSPRYKIIEKRQSVAFWCNPISGHATLYWYQQILGQGPKLLIQFQNNGVVDDSQLPKDRFSAERLKGVDSTLKIQPAKLEDSAVYLCASRFGYSPRFDEQFFGPGTRLTVL.

The J gene is TRBJ2-5, the V gene TRBV6-5, with D tentatively TRBD2 (6 bases). The germline V gene encodes CDR1 MNHEY and CDR2 SVGAGI. Trimming cost V 6 bases and J 3 bases, with 14 bases left between them. The CDR3 covers 14 residues. The DNA of the CDR3 is TGTGCCAGCAGCCCTGCAACGGGAGAAGAGACCCAGTACTTC. Amino acid sequence: CASSPATGEETQYF.

The chain employs TRBV19 and TRBJ2-2; 7 bases agree with TRBD1. The CDR3 is made up of 14 amino acids. CDR1 is LNHDA and CDR2 is SQIVND in the germline V gene (reference sequence). V lost 8 bases to trimming and J lost 4 bases; unmatched junction nucleotides: 7. The CDR3: CASGTGVRTGELFF. CDR3 DNA: TGTGCCAGTGGAACAGGGGTCCGCACCGGGGAGCTGTTTTTT.

The genes are TRBV27 and TRBJ1-5; D unclear. The ends were cut back, 4 bases at V and 9 bases at J, with 16 bases in the middle. Germline assignment: CDR1 MNHEY and CDR2 SMNVEV (reference sequence). The CDR3 contains 14 residues. Here the CDR3 DNA reads TGTGCCAGCAGTTCCAACCGAGCCTCGACGCCCCAGCATTTT. Translating it yields CASSSNRASTPQHF.

The chain is built from TRBV5-1 and TRBJ2-3; 7 bases are a match to TRBD2. The CDR3 has 14 amino acids. CDR1 SGHRS and CDR2 YFSETQ come from the germline V gene. Germline trimming cut 2 bases from V and 5 bases from J; bases unmatched to any gene: 5. CDR3 in amino acids: CASSFGGREDTQYF. The DNA of the CDR3 is TGCGCCAGCAGCTTTGGAGGGAGGGAAGATACGCAGTATTTT.

V usage is TRBV11-3 and J usage is TRBJ2-1; 15 nucleotides line up with TRBD2. The CDR3 contains 16 residues. Germline V gives CDR1 SGHNT, CDR2 YENEEA. V was pared by 5 bases and J by 7 bases, with 6 bases of the junction left unmatched. The chain's CDR3 is CASSPGLAGGRNEQFF. The DNA for the CDR3 is TGTGCCAGCAGCCCTGGACTAGCGGGAGGGAGAAATGAGCAGTTCTTC.

The chain recombines TRBV5-4 with TRBJ2-7, with D possibly TRBD1 on 5 matching bases. V lost 1 base and J 5 bases, leaving 13 bases between the germline ends. The CDR3 contains 14 residues. Germline values: CDR1 SGHNT, CDR2 YYREEE (reference sequence). The CDR3 sequence is CASSLQGQFNEQYF. Written as DNA, the CDR3 is TGTGCCAGCAGCTTGCAGGGCCAGTTCAACGAGCAGTACTTC.

This chain links TRBV19 with TRBJ2-1; TRBD2 matches at 9 bases. The CDR3 runs 16 residues. The V segment lost 3 bases and the J segment 2 bases; nucleotides outside the gene matches: 5. Per the germline V gene, CDR1 is LNHDA and CDR2 is SQIVND (reference sequence). Here the CDR3 DNA reads TGTGCCAGTAGTATCACTAGCGGGCTGACCTACAATGAGCAGTTCTTC. This codes for CASSITSGLTYNEQFF.

V is TRBV6-1 and J is TRBJ1-6; a weak D match, TRBD1 (5 bases). CDR3 length equals 15 residues. V gave up 3 bases and J gave up 9 bases, with 15 bases separating them. Germline V gene lookup returns CDR1 MNHNS and CDR2 SASEGT. CDR3 in DNA: TGTGCCAGCAGTGACTACCAGGGCGAGGGTTCACCCCTCCACTTT. Encoded protein: CASSDYQGEGSPLHF.

With regard to this clone: The germline gene is not matched at one end of the junction; a read error may be the cause. The V gene is TRBV30, the J gene TRBJ1-5; D is unresolved. The CDR3 totals 13 residues. Per the germline V gene, CDR1 is GTSNPN and CDR2 is SVGIG (reference sequence). The CDR3 spells CAWSVRYNQAQHF. The CDR3 region has the DNA TGTGCCTGGAGTGTACGATACAATCAGGCCCAGCATTTT.

This clone showed up just once. The gene calls are TRBV2 and TRBJ1-1; D unclear. Germline CDR1 is SNHLY and CDR2 is FYNNEI. V lost 8 bases, J lost 6 bases, and 13 bases lay in between. CDR3 length: 12 residues. CDR3 sequence (DNA): TGTGCCAGCCGAAGGGTCGCCTCTGAAGCTTTCTTT. Its protein product is CASRRVASEAFF.

The V call is TRBV6-5, the J call TRBJ2-3; D gene unclear. This CDR3 has 14 residues. Germline V gives CDR1 MNHEY, CDR2 SVGAGI. With 6 bases removed from V and 0 bases from J, the gap between germline ends came to 10 bases. The CDR3 protein is CASSNYPSTDTQYF. CDR3 bases: TGTGCCAGCAGCAACTACCCTAGCACAGATACGCAGTATTTT.

This clone came up a few times. The chain couples TRBV19 to TRBJ1-2; unclear D gene. The CDR3 has 14 amino acids. CDR1 is LNHDA, CDR2 SQIVND, per germline (reference sequence). Trimming removed 7 bases from V and 4 bases from J, with 16 bases in between. The CDR3 reads CASNLGRVAYGYTF. CDR3 DNA: TGTGCCAGTAACCTGGGGAGGGTAGCCTATGGCTACACCTTC.

This chain uses TRBV15 with TRBJ1-1, with 9 bases fitting TRBD1. The germline gives CDR1 LNHNV, CDR2 YYDKDF (reference sequence). Trimming cost V 4 bases and J 9 bases; bases outside gene matches: 9. CDR3 size: 14 residues. The CDR3 loop reads CATSMGQGLGKAFF. CDR3 sequence (DNA): TGTGCCACCAGCATGGGACAGGGATTGGGGAAAGCTTTCTTT.

The rearrangement links TRBV7-3 to TRBJ1-1, with 8 bases that match TRBD1. CDR1 is SGHTA and CDR2 is FQGTGA in the germline V gene. This CDR3 is built from 14 residues. With V trimmed by 4 bases and J by 1 base, 2 bases remained unmatched. The CDR3 DNA reads TGTGCCAGCAGCTCCAGGGGGCCGAACACTGAAGCTTTCTTT. Protein: CASSSRGPNTEAFF.

The rearrangement joins TRBV28 to TRBJ2-6, with a weak D call TRBD2 (5 bases). This CDR3 spans 14 amino acids. CDR1 is MDHEN and CDR2 is SYDVKM in the germline V gene. V dropped 7 bases and J dropped 1 base, with 8 bases sitting between them. The CDR3 is CASNRGSGANVLTF. CDR3 bases: TGTGCCAGCAACCGCGGGTCTGGGGCCAACGTCCTGACTTTC.

This clone was picked up a small number of times. The chain couples TRBV6-6 to TRBJ1-4; TRBD1 aligns across 8 bases. The CDR3 runs to 13 residues. CDR1 MNHNY and CDR2 SVGAGI come from the germline V gene (reference sequence). Trimming removed 6 bases from V and 8 bases from J; junction bases left unmatched: 5. CDR3 bases: TGTGCCAGCAGCGGACAGGGAAAAGAAAAACTGTTTTTT. Protein: CASSGQGKEKLFF.

Only one count was recorded for this clone. The chain combines TRBV5-4 with TRBJ1-2, with 7 positions matching TRBD1. With V trimmed by 3 bases and J by 0 bases, 2 bases remained unmatched. Germline lookup yields CDR1 SGHNT and CDR2 YYREEE (reference sequence). There are 14 residues in the CDR3. The CDR3 DNA follows: TGTGCCAGCAGCTGGACAGGAACTAACTATGGCTACACCTTC. Residues: CASSWTGTNYGYTF.

The V and J genes are TRBV5-5 and TRBJ1-1; D gene unclear. The CDR3 is 13 residues long. Germline CDR1 and CDR2: SGHKS and YYEKEE (reference sequence). The ends were cut back, 2 bases at V and 8 bases at J, with 13 bases in the middle. CDR3 sequence reads: CASSFWDYDEAFF. The CDR3 coding sequence is TGTGCCAGCAGCTTCTGGGATTATGACGAAGCTTTCTTT.

The rearrangement uses TRBV13 and TRBJ1-1, with no clear D. Germline CDR1 PRHDT, CDR2 FYEKMQ (reference sequence). Deletions cut 4 bases from V and 0 bases from J, with 12 bases between. CDR3 length equals 15 residues. The CDR3 sequence is CASSSLGVVNTEAFF. DNA for the CDR3: TGTGCCAGCAGCTCGCTTGGAGTTGTGAACACTGAAGCTTTCTTT.

This clone has just one count. This chain links TRBV6-1 with TRBJ2-1; D is ambiguous. Germline V CDR1 and CDR2: MNHNS, SASEGT. The V and J ends lost 6 bases and 12 bases respectively, with 12 bases between them. This CDR3 comprises 11 residues. The CDR3 nucleotides are TGTGCCAGCAGCCGGCTGGGGATGCAGTTCTTC. Translated, it gives CASSRLGMQFF.

The rearrangement links TRBV5-4 to TRBJ1-1; perhaps TRBD1 as D (5 bases). Between the trimmed V and J ends, which lost 10 bases and 2 bases, there was a span of 18 bases. The CDR3 is 14 residues long. Per the germline V gene, CDR1 is SGHNT and CDR2 is YYREEE (reference sequence). The CDR3 bases are TGTGCCTCCCGAGAAAGCCAGGGAAACACTGAAGCTTTCTTT. Protein product: CASRESQGNTEAFF.

V is TRBV5-1 and J is TRBJ1-1; the D gene is possibly TRBD1 (5 bases). Germline V gene data show CDR1 as SGHRS and CDR2 as YFSETQ. This CDR3 has 15 residues. Trimming removed 5 bases from V and 0 bases from J, with 14 bases in between. The CDR3 DNA is TGCGCCAGCAGACCTGGGCAGGGACTGAACACTGAAGCTTTCTTT. Translating it yields CASRPGQGLNTEAFF.

This clone was found once. The chain employs TRBV5-1 and TRBJ2-3; D is unresolved. The CDR3 runs to 15 residues. The germline V gene encodes CDR1 SGHRS and CDR2 YFSETQ. With 2 bases removed from V and 3 bases from J, the gap between germline ends came to 13 bases. In nucleotides, the CDR3 is TGCGCCAGCAGCTTATCGGGCTTCGGTACAGATACGCAGTATTTT. Translated: CASSLSGFGTDTQYF.

This clone was counted between two and nine times. The genes are TRBV4-1 and TRBJ2-3, with 13 positions matching TRBD2. The CDR3 extends over 16 amino acids. The V gene end was trimmed by 0 bases and the J gene end by 9 bases; junction bases not matched to a gene: 6. The germline CDR1 and CDR2 sequences are MGHRA and YSYEKL. The CDR3 reads CASSQEGLAGTSTQYF. The CDR3 coding sequence is TGCGCCAGCAGCCAAGAGGGACTAGCGGGGACCTCAACGCAGTATTTT.

The V call is TRBV21-1, the J call TRBJ2-5; no check of the table's D call, TRBD2, against the DNA was made. TRBV21-1 is a listed pseudogene. CDR3 length equals 16 residues. The DNA of the CDR3 is TGTGCCAGCAGCAAACGGGGGGTAGCGGGATCGGAGACCCAGTACTTC. It translates to CASSKRGVAGSETQYF.

The V gene is TRBV2, the J gene TRBJ2-5, with D unresolved. The CDR3 has 13 amino acids. Germline CDR1 reads SNHLY; CDR2 reads FYNNEI. Trimming took 0 bases from V and 5 from J, leaving 7 bases between them. The CDR3 coding sequence is TGTGCCAGCAGTGAAGCATTTGAGGAGACCCAGTACTTC. Protein sequence: CASSEAFEETQYF.

The V and J genes are TRBV27 and TRBJ2-7, with D unresolved. Between the trimmed V and J ends, which lost 10 bases and 0 bases, there was a span of 7 bases. The germline V gene encodes CDR1 MNHEY and CDR2 SMNVEV (reference sequence). This CDR3 contains 11 residues. The CDR3 sequence: CATETSYEQYF. The CDR3 DNA reads as TGTGCCACCGAGACCTCCTACGAGCAGTACTTC.

In this sample, this clone turned up once. The chain employs TRBV5-1 and TRBJ1-4; TRBD1 agrees at 10 bases. The length of the CDR3 is 15 residues. Germline CDR1 and CDR2: SGHRS and YFSETQ. V lost 0 bases and J lost 6; bases outside the gene matches: 2. CDR3 coding DNA: TGCGCCAGCAGCTTGGCGGGGACAGGGGATGAAAAACTGTTTTTT. Protein sequence: CASSLAGTGDEKLFF.